This T cell receptor beta chain was identified during a study of blood T cells in healthy people across ages. Together with a sample-barcoded 5' primer, a J-beta primer mix was included in a second PCR lasting about 6 to 11 cycles. TCRdb passed the 5' RACE reads through MiXCR, listing each CDR3 protein once. Of around 2 million distinct CDR3 sequences in the sample, around 42% are singletons; the top ten hold more than 20%. This sequence was found in a human donor in good health. The sequenced sample consisted of blood.

The CDR3 DNA sequence: TGTGCCAGCAGTTATCGCCGGGGGCAAGAGACCCAGTACTTC. It yields the protein CASSYRRGQETQYF. The V gene is TRBV6-6, the J gene TRBJ2-5; D might be TRBD2 (6 bases). Looked up from germline, CDR1 is MNHNY and CDR2 is SVGAGI (reference sequence). The V and J ends lost 3 bases and 2 bases respectively, with 10 bases between them. The CDR3 sequence is 14 residues long.